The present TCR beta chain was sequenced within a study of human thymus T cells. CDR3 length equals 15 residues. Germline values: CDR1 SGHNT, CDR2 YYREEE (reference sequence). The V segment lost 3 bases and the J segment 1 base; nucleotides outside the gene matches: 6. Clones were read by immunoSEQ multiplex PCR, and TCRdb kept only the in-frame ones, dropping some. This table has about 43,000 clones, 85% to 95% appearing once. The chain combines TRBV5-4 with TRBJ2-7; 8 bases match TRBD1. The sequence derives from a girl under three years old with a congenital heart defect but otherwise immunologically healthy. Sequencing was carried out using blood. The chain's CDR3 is CASSSQGTGSYEQYF. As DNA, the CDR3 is TGTGCCAGCAGCTCGCAAGGGACAGGATCCTACGAGCAGTACTTC. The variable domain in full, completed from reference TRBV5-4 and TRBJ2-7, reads ETGVTQSPTHLIKTRGQQVTLRCSSQSGHNTVSWYQQALGQGPQFIFQYYREEENGRGNFPPRFSGLQFPNYSSELNVNALELDDSALYLCASSSQGTGSYEQYFGPGTRLTVT.